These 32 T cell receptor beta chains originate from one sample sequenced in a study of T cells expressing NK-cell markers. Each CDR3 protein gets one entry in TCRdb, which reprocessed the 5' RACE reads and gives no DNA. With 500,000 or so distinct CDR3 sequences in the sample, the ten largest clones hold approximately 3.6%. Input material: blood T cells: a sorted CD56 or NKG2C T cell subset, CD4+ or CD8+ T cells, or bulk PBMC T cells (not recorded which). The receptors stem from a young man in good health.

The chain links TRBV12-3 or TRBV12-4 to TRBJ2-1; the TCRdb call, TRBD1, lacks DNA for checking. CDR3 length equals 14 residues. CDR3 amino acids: CASSARQAYNEQFF.

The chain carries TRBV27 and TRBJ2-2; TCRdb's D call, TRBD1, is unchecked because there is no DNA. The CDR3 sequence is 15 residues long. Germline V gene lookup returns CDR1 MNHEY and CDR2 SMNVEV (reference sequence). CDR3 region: CASSGGPLLVGELFF.

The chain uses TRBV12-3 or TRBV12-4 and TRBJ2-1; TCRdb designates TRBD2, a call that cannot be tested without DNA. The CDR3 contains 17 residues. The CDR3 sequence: CASSLGTSGRVGGEQFF.

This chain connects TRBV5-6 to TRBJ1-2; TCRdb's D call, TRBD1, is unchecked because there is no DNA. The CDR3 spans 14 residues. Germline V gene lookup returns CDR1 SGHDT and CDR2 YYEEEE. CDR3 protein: CASSWTGVPYGYTF.

CDR3 protein: CATSGKGGDGNTDTQYF. The V call is TRBV24-1, the J call TRBJ2-3; TCRdb selects TRBD1, and the lack of DNA leaves this call unchecked. This CDR3 is built from 17 residues. The V gene's germline CDR1 is KGHDR and CDR2 SFDVKD.

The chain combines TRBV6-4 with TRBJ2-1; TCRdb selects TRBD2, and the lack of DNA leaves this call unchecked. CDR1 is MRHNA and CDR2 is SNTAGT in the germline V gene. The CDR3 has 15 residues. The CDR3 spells CASSDSNLAGNEQFF.

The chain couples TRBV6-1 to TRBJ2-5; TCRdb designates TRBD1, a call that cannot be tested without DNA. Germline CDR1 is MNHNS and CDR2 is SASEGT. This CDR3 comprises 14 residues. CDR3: CASSPSGARETQYF.

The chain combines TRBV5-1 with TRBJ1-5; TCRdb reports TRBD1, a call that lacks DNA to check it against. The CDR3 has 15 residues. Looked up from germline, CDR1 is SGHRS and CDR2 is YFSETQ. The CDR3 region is CASSQTGQGGQPQHF.

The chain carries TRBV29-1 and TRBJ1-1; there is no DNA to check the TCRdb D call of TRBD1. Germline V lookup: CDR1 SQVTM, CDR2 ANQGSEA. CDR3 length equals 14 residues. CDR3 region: CSVVVRGSNTEAFF.

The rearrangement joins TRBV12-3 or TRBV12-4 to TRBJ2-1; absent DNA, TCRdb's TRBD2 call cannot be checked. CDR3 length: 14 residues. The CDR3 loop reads CASRRTRFYNEQFF.

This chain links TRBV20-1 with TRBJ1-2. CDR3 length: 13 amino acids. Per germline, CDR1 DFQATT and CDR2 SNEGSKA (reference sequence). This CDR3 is CSAREQARYGYTF.

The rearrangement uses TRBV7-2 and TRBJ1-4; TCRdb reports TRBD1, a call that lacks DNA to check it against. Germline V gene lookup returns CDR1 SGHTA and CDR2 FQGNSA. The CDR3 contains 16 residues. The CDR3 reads CASSLAPGQWGEKLFF.

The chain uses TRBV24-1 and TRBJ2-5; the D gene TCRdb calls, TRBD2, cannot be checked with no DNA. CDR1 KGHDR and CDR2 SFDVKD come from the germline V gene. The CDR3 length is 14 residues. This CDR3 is CATSDSSGIETQYF.

This CDR3 reads CASSPRLSPYEQYF. This chain connects TRBV12-3 or TRBV12-4 to TRBJ2-7. This CDR3 has 14 residues.

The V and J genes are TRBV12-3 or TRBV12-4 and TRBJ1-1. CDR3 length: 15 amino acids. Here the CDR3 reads CASSGGSRLNTEAFF.

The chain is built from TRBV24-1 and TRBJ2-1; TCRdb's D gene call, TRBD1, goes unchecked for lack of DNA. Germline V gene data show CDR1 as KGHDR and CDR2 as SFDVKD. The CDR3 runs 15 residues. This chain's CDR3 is CATSVGRAGYNEQFF.

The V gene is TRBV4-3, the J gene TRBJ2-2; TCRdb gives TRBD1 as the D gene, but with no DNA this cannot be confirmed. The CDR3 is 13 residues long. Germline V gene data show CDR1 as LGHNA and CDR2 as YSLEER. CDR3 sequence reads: CASSLRGLGELFF.

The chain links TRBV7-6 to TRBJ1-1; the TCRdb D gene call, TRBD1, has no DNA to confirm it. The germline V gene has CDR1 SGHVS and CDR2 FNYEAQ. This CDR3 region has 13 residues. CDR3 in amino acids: CASSLASGTEAFF.

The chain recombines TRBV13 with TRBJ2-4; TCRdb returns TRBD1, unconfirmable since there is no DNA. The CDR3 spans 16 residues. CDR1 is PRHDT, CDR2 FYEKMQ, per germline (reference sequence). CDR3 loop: CASSPRQGVAKNIQYF. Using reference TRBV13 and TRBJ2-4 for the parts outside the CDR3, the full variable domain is AAGVIQSPRHLIKEKRETATLKCYPIPRHDTVYWYQQGPGQDPQFLISFYEKMQSDKGSIPDRFSAQQFSDYHSELNMSSLELGDSALYFCASSPRQGVAKNIQYFGAGTRLSVL.

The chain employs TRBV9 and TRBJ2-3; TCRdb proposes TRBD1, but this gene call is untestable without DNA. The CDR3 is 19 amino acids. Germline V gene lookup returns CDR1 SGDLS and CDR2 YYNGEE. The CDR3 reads CASSVTSGRGSYSTDTQYF.

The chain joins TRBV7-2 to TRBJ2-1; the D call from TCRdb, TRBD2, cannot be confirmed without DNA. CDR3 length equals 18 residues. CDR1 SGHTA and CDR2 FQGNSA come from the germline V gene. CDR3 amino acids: CASSLWAPPSGRSNEQFF.

CDR3 region: CASSTDRVRDTQYF. The gene calls are TRBV11-2 and TRBJ2-3; the D call of TRBD1 rests on TCRdb alone, since no DNA is present to check it. Per germline, CDR1 SGHAT and CDR2 FQNNGV. The CDR3 runs 14 residues.

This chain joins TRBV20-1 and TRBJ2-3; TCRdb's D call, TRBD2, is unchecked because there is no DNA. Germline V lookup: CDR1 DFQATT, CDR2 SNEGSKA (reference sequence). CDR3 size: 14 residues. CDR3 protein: CSGTGTSGSDTQYF.

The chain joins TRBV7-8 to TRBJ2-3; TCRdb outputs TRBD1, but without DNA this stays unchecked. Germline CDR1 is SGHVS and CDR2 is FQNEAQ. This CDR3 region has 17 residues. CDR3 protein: CASSLKEAGILTDTQYF.

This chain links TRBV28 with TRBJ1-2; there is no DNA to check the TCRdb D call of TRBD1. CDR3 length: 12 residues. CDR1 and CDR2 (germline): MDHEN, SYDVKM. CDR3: CAAFGTDYGYTF.

CDR3 region: CASSSDRGPRVGNTDTQYF. The gene calls are TRBV6-5 and TRBJ2-3; TCRdb's assignment of TRBD1 cannot be checked, as there is no DNA. Looked up from germline, CDR1 is MNHEY and CDR2 is SVGAGI. This CDR3 is built from 19 residues.

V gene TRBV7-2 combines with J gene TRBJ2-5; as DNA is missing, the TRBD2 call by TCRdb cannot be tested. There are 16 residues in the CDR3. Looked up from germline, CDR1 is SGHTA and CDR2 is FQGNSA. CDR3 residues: CASSQAASGPQETQYF.

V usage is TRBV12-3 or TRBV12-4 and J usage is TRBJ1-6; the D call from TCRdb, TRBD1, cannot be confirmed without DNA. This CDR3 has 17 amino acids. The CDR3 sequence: CASSYNAVGQFNSPLHF.

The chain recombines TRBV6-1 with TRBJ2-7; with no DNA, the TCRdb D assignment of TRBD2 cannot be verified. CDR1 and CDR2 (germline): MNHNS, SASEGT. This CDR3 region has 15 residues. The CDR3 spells CASRGVVLSPYEQYF.

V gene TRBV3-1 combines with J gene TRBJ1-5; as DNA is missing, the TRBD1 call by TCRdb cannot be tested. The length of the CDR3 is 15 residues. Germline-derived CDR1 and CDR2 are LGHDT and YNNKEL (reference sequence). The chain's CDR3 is CASSLRRTGNQPQHF. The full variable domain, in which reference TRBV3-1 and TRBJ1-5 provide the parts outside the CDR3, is DTAVSQTPKYLVTQMGNDKSIKCEQNLGHDTMYWYKQDSKKFLKIMFSYNNKELIINETVPNRFSPKSPDKAHLNLHINSLELGDSAVYFCASSLRRTGNQPQHFGDGTRLSIL.

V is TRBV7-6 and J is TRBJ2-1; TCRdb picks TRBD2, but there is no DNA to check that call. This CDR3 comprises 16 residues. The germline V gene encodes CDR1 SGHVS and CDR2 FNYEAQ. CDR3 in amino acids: CASSLESGSRDNEQFF.

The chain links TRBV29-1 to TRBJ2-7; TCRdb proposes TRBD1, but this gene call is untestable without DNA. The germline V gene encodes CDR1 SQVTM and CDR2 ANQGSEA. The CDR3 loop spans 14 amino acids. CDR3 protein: CSAGGGGVSYEQYF.